Following are 2 T cell receptor beta chains from one sample sequenced in a study of T-cell reconstitution after alpha-beta-depleted transplantation in children. This sample's TCRbeta library carried unique molecular identifier barcodes. TCRdb reprocessed the PCR reads with MiXCR, giving one entry per CDR3 protein. Among hundreds of thousands of distinct CDR3 sequences, 15% to 20% were seen once, and the ten largest hold about 41%. The starting material was PBMCs, mostly from graft donor cells, obtained 360 days after TCRalphabeta/CD19-depleted stem cell transplant. The receptor set was obtained from a male patient under 10 years old who had a stem cell transplant for acute lymphoblastic leukemia, so the T cells may come from the graft donor.

This clonotype was counted many times. This chain joins TRBV4-3 and TRBJ2-5; 7 nucleotides match TRBD1. This CDR3 region has 16 residues. Germline V gene sequence: CDR1 LGHNA, CDR2 YSLEER. With 4 bases clipped from V and 4 bases from J, the junction kept 12 bases outside the gene matches. The CDR3 region has the DNA TGCGCCAGCAGCCGGATCACAGGGGCAGGTCCAGAGACCCAGTACTTC. The encoded protein is CASSRITGAGPETQYF.

CDR3 sequence (DNA): TGTGCCAGTGGACAGGTCGGCGGTGAAAAACTGTTTTTT. Amino acid sequence: CASGQVGGEKLFF. This chain connects TRBV19 to TRBJ1-4; TRBD1 agrees at 7 bases. In germline, CDR1 is LNHDA, CDR2 SQIVND (reference sequence). This CDR3 spans 13 amino acids. The V and J ends lost 8 bases and 7 bases, in that order; junction bases with no gene match: 7.